A selection of T cell receptor beta chains follows, all from one sample in a study of blood T cell repertoires in COVID-19. Sequencing was performed with immunoSEQ multiplex PCR; in TCRdb, only in-frame clones are kept and a portion is missing. This sample has fewer than 30,000 clones; approximately 66% occur once, and the top ten carry about 7.3%. Sequenced material: peripheral blood. These receptors all come from a man between 60 and 75 years old with active or convalescent COVID-19. The CDR3 runs from the conserved cysteine through the conserved F or W. D genes are given only for firm matches. A row's size may be missing; if present it is once, few, many or a size class.

cdr3_nt cdr3_aa d_call cdr3_length j_call v_call clone_size
TGTGCCAGCAGCCGACAGGGGGCCGGCTACACCTTC CASSRQGAGYTF TRBD1 12 TRBJ1-2 TRBV11-2 .
TGTGCCAGCAGCCAAGGACTCCTTGAGACCCAGTACTTC CASSQGLLETQYF . 13 TRBJ2-5 TRBV11-1 .
TGTGCCAGCAGCGGAAGACAGGGAAACTATGGCTACACCTTC CASSGRQGNYGYTF TRBD1 14 TRBJ1-2 TRBV5-4 .
TGTGCCAGCAGCGTAGCTAGCGGGTACACAGATACGCAGTATTTT CASSVASGYTDTQYF TRBD2 15 TRBJ2-3 TRBV9 .
TGTGCCAGCAGCCTACAGGACAATGAGCAGTTCTTC CASSLQDNEQFF . 12 TRBJ2-1 TRBV7-6 .
TGTGCCAGCAGCCGGGGTCTAGCGGGTATAAGCCAAGAGACCCAGTACTTC CASSRGLAGISQETQYF TRBD2 17 TRBJ2-5 TRBV28 .
TGTGCCAGCAGCTTTGAGTTGTATGGCTACACCTTC CASSFELYGYTF . 12 TRBJ1-2 TRBV7-9 .
TGTGCAAGTCGCTTACAGCGTTATAAGGATGAGCAGTTCTTC CASRLQRYKDEQFF . 14 TRBJ2-1 TRBV12-2 .
TGCAGTGCTAGTTCGCTAGCGGCGCAAGAGACCCAGTACTTC CSASSLAAQETQYF TRBD2 14 TRBJ2-5 TRBV20-1 .
TGTGCCAGCAGTTCCGCCGGGACACCGTACAATGAGCAGTTCTTC CASSSAGTPYNEQFF . 15 TRBJ2-1 TRBV25-1 few
TGCGCCAGCAGAGAATCACAGGGTTCCGGGGAGCTGTTTTTT CASRESQGSGELFF . 14 TRBJ2-2 TRBV5-1 .
TGTGCCAGCAGCCCCCCTGGAGTAGGGAGCCGGGGAAACCAGTACTTC CASSPPGVGSRGNQYF . 16 TRBJ2-5 TRBV27 .
TGCAGCGTTGAAGATCCCCCCGGGCCCCTCCACTTT CSVEDPPGPLHF . 12 TRBJ1-6 TRBV29-1 few
TGTGCCAGCAGTTTCCGGACTAGCGGGGGAAATGAGCAGTTCTTC CASSFRTSGGNEQFF TRBD2 15 TRBJ2-1 TRBV6-5 .
TGTGCTAGTGGCATTCAGGGGGTCACTGAAGCTTTCTTT CASGIQGVTEAFF TRBD1 13 TRBJ1-1 TRBV12-5 .
TGTGCCAGCAGCGCCATTGACAGGGGTTCGAAAAACATTCAGTACTTC CASSAIDRGSKNIQYF TRBD1 16 TRBJ2-4 TRBV27 .
TGCGCCAGCAGCTTGGACCCTGCCCAGGCGCCCCAGCATTTT CASSLDPAQAPQHF . 14 TRBJ1-5 TRBV5-1 few
TGTGCCAGCCGCCAGGGGTATTTTGGGGCCAACGTCCTGACTTTC CASRQGYFGANVLTF . 15 TRBJ2-6 TRBV28 .
TGTGCCAGCAGGGTGGACAGGGGGGGAACTGAAGCTTTCTTT CASRVDRGGTEAFF TRBD1 14 TRBJ1-1 TRBV2 .
TGTGCCAGCAGTTTAAATAAGCAAGGGGGCCGTGAAAAACTGTTTTTT CASSLNKQGGREKLFF TRBD1 16 TRBJ1-4 TRBV27 .
TGTGCCAGCAGCCTAAATAGGACAGGGACCAGGAACACTGAAGCTTTCTTT CASSLNRTGTRNTEAFF TRBD1 17 TRBJ1-1 TRBV14 .
TGTGCCAGCAGCGGCGGCCGCGCCTACGAGCAGTACTTC CASSGGRAYEQYF . 13 TRBJ2-7 TRBV2 .
TGTGCCAGTAGCACCCAATTTGGGTCCTTCCCGGGGACCCAGCATTTT CASSTQFGSFPGTQHF . 16 TRBJ1-5 TRBV19 .
TGTGCCAGCACCTCCCTCTTGGGGGGTTCGTCAGGGGCCAACGTCCTGACTTTC CASTSLLGGSSGANVLTF . 18 TRBJ2-6 TRBV11-2 .
TGCGCCAGCAGCTTGGATGCTACTAACTATGGCTACACCTTC CASSLDATNYGYTF . 14 TRBJ1-2 TRBV5-1 .
TGTGCCAGCAACCGTCCGGGCCAGCGGAGAGCTTTCTTT CASNRPGQRRAFF . 13 TRBJ1-1 TRBV5-6 .
TGCGCCAGCAGCCAATTACAGGGGGTAATTGGTTCACCCCTCCACTTT CASSQLQGVIGSPLHF TRBD1 16 TRBJ1-6 TRBV4-1 .
TGCGCCAGCAGTCAATCGCACAGGAAGACGGATTTGAACACTGAAGCTTTCTTT CASSQSHRKTDLNTEAFF . 18 TRBJ1-1 TRBV23-1 once
TGTGCCAGCAGCTTAGTTGTCCAGTGGAACTATGGCTACACCTTC CASSLVVQWNYGYTF . 15 TRBJ1-2 TRBV11-2 few
TGTGCCACCGGACCGGGACAGCGTTATAATTCACCCCTCCACTTT CATGPGQRYNSPLHF TRBD1 15 TRBJ1-6 TRBV27 once
TGTGCCAGCAGCTTACCAGGTTTTGAGACCCAGTACTTC CASSLPGFETQYF . 13 TRBJ2-5 TRBV5-4 .
TGTGCCAGCAGCCCTATCGTGGTCGCTGGAAACACCATATATTTT CASSPIVVAGNTIYF . 15 TRBJ1-3 TRBV5-5 few
TGTGCCAGCAGCGCCCACATAGGGGGAACCGGGGAGCTGTTTTTT CASSAHIGGTGELFF . 15 TRBJ2-2 TRBV5-8 .
TGTGCCAGCACCCGAAAGGGGACTAGCACAGATACGCAGTATTTT CASTRKGTSTDTQYF . 15 TRBJ2-3 TRBV6-5 .
TGTGCCAGCAGTTACGCTAGCAACACAGATACGCAGTATTTT CASSYASNTDTQYF . 14 TRBJ2-3 TRBV6-6 .
TGCGCCAGCAGCTCGACACCAGGGACAGGGGTATCCAGGAACACTGAAGCTTTCTTT CASSSTPGTGVSRNTEAFF TRBD1 19 TRBJ1-1 TRBV5-1 once
TGTGCCTGGAATGGGCAGGGAAACTATGGCTACACCTTC CAWNGQGNYGYTF . 13 TRBJ1-2 TRBV30 .
TGTGCCAGCAGTCGGGACTTAGGCTACACCTTC CASSRDLGYTF . 11 TRBJ1-2 TRBV12-3/TRBV12-4 .
TGTGCCAGCAGCTTAGTAGAGGACAGGCTCAATCAGCCCCAGCATTTT CASSLVEDRLNQPQHF TRBD1 16 TRBJ1-5 TRBV7-8 .
TGTGCCAGCAGCTTGGCCGCTGACAGGGCAATCGACTATGGCTACACCTTC CASSLAADRAIDYGYTF TRBD1 17 TRBJ1-2 TRBV5-5 few
TGTGCCAGCAGCTTATCCCCGGGGGAGGGGCATGGCTACACCTTC CASSLSPGEGHGYTF . 15 TRBJ1-2 TRBV11-2 .
TGTGCCAGCAGTTTCGGGGTAGCGGCCTACAATGAGCAGTTCTTC CASSFGVAAYNEQFF . 15 TRBJ2-1 TRBV27 few
TGTGCCAGCAGCGTAGGGTCCCCCCGGACAGGGGACACTGAAGCTTTCTTT CASSVGSPRTGDTEAFF TRBD1 17 TRBJ1-1 TRBV9 .
TGTGCCAGCAGCGTAGCTGCGGTGGGCACAGATACGCAGTATTTT CASSVAAVGTDTQYF . 15 TRBJ2-3 TRBV9 few
TGTGCCAGCAGTGACGAAGCCCCCCCCTCCGACAATGAGCAGTTCTTC CASSDEAPPSDNEQFF . 16 TRBJ2-1 TRBV6-4 few
TGTGCCAGCAGCGGACAGGGGGCTGGCTACGAGCAGTACTTC CASSGQGAGYEQYF TRBD1 14 TRBJ2-7 TRBV25-1 .
TGTGCCAGCAGCCGGGAGGGGGCCTATAATTCACCCCTCCACTTT CASSREGAYNSPLHF . 15 TRBJ1-6 TRBV3-1/TRBV3-2 .
TGTGCCAGCAGTCGTTACAGGGAGACGAACACCGGGGAGCTGTTTTTT CASSRYRETNTGELFF . 16 TRBJ2-2 TRBV27 few
TGTGCCAGCAGGGGGGAGGGCGGTAGCTCCTACAATGAGCAGTTCTTC CASRGEGGSSYNEQFF TRBD2 16 TRBJ2-1 TRBV9 .
TGTGCCAGCAGACACACAGGGATGGACACTGAAGCTTTCTTT CASRHTGMDTEAFF . 14 TRBJ1-1 TRBV7-9 few
TGTGCCAGCAGCCAAGGACACAGGCCTATGAACACTGAAGCTTTCTTT CASSQGHRPMNTEAFF . 16 TRBJ1-1 TRBV3-1/TRBV3-2 few
TGTGCTAGTGCCGCTAGCGGGGGTTACTACGAGCAGTACTTC CASAASGGYYEQYF TRBD2 14 TRBJ2-7 TRBV12-5 few
TGTGCCAGCAGCTTAGAATGGAGACAGAGAAACACTGAAGCTTTCTTT CASSLEWRQRNTEAFF . 16 TRBJ1-1 TRBV11-2 .
TGTGCCAGCAGCGCAAGGGTCGGGGTGCACCAAGAGACCCAGTACTTC CASSARVGVHQETQYF . 16 TRBJ2-5 TRBV9 .
TGTGCCAGCAGCGAGGGTATGAACGACTATGGCTACACCTTC CASSEGMNDYGYTF . 14 TRBJ1-2 TRBV6-5 once
TGCGCCAGCAGCTTGGATCCAGGGGGATACGAGCAGTACTTC CASSLDPGGYEQYF TRBD1 14 TRBJ2-7 TRBV5-1 .
TGTGCCAGCAGTCCACCCGGGAACTACGAGCAGTACTTC CASSPPGNYEQYF . 13 TRBJ2-7 TRBV6-5 once
TGTGCCAGTAAAACAGGGGATGGCTCACCCCTCCACTTT CASKTGDGSPLHF TRBD1 13 TRBJ1-6 TRBV19 .